The 20 T cell receptor beta chains in this list originate from one sample, sequenced in a study of T cells and Merkel cell carcinoma outcomes. Some clones are missing from TCRdb's copy, which holds only in-frame ones; the method was immunoSEQ multiplex PCR. Among around 8,900 clones listed, around 84% were seen once. The sequencing input was tumor tissue from Merkel cell carcinoma. The origin of the receptors is a human donor with Merkel cell carcinoma.

This clone was seen a few times. The V call is TRBV7-6, the J call TRBJ1-1; D remains unclear. There are 13 residues in the CDR3. Trimming shortened V by 3 bases and J by 1 base, and 6 bases separated the two germline ends. Germline V CDR1 and CDR2: SGHVS, FNYEAQ. The CDR3 is CASSFSPNTEAFF. As DNA, the CDR3 is TGTGCCAGCAGCTTTAGCCCGAACACTGAAGCTTTCTTT.

Worth noting for this clone: This sample includes further DNA sequences coding for the same CDR3. The J gene is TRBJ2-7, the V gene TRBV5-1; no clear D. The CDR3 has 14 residues. Germline V gene sequence: CDR1 SGHRS, CDR2 YFSETQ. V was clipped by 0 bases and J by 2 bases, with 9 bases between them. Written as DNA, the CDR3 is TGCGCCAGCAGCTTGGTGGTACAGCCCTACGAGCAGTACTTC. This encodes CASSLVVQPYEQYF.

The V gene is TRBV6-1, the J gene TRBJ2-3; perhaps D is TRBD1 or TRBD2 (6 bases each). The germline V gene has CDR1 MNHNS and CDR2 SASEGT. The ends were cut back, 7 bases at V and 1 base at J, with 9 bases in the middle. The CDR3 covers 13 residues. In DNA form, the CDR3 reads TGTGCCAGCATGAGGGGGGGCACAGATACGCAGTATTTT. Protein product: CASMRGGTDTQYF.

V is TRBV5-4 and J is TRBJ2-7; 10 nucleotides line up with TRBD2. This CDR3 is 14 amino acids long. Germline V gives CDR1 SGHNT, CDR2 YYREEE (reference sequence). The junction had 0 bases not matched to a gene; V was cut back by 0 bases and J by 3 bases. As DNA, the CDR3 is TGTGCCAGCAGCTTGGGGACTAGCGGCTACGAGCAGTACTTC. This encodes CASSLGTSGYEQYF.

CDR3 protein: CASSGGKGTNEQFF. Written as DNA, the CDR3 is TGTGCCAGCAGCGGGGGGAAGGGGACCAATGAGCAGTTCTTC. The V call is TRBV11-2, the J call TRBJ2-1, with a tentative D call TRBD2 (6 bases). Germline CDR1 SGHAT, CDR2 FQNNGV. V was cut by 5 bases and J by 6 bases, with 14 bases left in between. The CDR3 totals 14 residues.

The chain employs TRBV5-5 and TRBJ2-3, with unresolved D. This CDR3 region has 15 residues. V gave up 1 base and J gave up 3 bases, with 12 bases separating them. Germline assignment: CDR1 SGHKS and CDR2 YYEKEE (reference sequence). The CDR3 here is CASSLRSQITDTQYF. CDR3 nucleotide sequence: TGTGCCAGCAGCTTGCGGAGCCAAATTACAGATACGCAGTATTTT.

The rearrangement joins TRBV18 to TRBJ1-2; D not certain. The CDR3 covers 14 residues. Trimming cost V 2 bases and J 8 bases, with 15 bases left between them. CDR1 and CDR2 (germline): KGHSH, LQKENI. DNA of the CDR3: TGTGCCAGCTCACCATCGGCCGAGAGGAGCGGCTACACCTTC. Residues: CASSPSAERSGYTF.

The chain recombines TRBV6-5 with TRBJ2-5; tentative D call: TRBD1 (6 bases). Trimming cost V 4 bases and J 4 bases, with 7 bases left between them. This CDR3 region has 12 residues. Germline V CDR1 and CDR2: MNHEY, SVGAGI. CDR3 sequence reads: CASSSGAETQYF. CDR3 DNA sequence: TGTGCCAGCAGTTCAGGGGCAGAGACCCAGTACTTC.

The chain combines TRBV5-4 with TRBJ2-7; D ambiguous. CDR1 is SGHNT and CDR2 is YYREEE in the germline V gene (reference sequence). The CDR3 runs 11 residues. Trimming removed 0 bases at V and 3 bases at J, with 1 base between. The CDR3 bases are TGTGCCAGCAGCTTGGGCTACGAGCAGTACTTC. The encoded protein is CASSLGYEQYF.

The chain links TRBV18 to TRBJ1-1; no definite D call. CDR3 length: 12 residues. Germline loops: CDR1 KGHSH, CDR2 LQKENI. The ends were cut back, 4 bases at V and 4 bases at J, with 7 bases in the middle. CDR3 loop: CASSRERTEAFF. The DNA for the CDR3 is TGTGCCAGCTCACGGGAGCGCACTGAAGCTTTCTTT.

The chain is built from TRBV4-1 and TRBJ1-3; 10 bases are a match to TRBD1. The V segment lost 1 base and the J segment 4 bases; nucleotides outside the gene matches: 4. Germline values: CDR1 MGHRA, CDR2 YSYEKL. The CDR3 covers 16 residues. This CDR3 reads CASSQGGTGAGNTIYF. The CDR3 bases are TGCGCCAGCAGCCAAGGGGGGACAGGGGCGGGAAACACCATATATTTT.

This sequence joins TRBV10-2 and TRBJ2-3; D unresolved. The V gene lost 2 bases and the J gene lost 2 bases, with 5 bases spanning the gap. This CDR3 contains 13 residues. Germline V gene sequence: CDR1 WSHSY, CDR2 SAAADI. CDR3 DNA: TGCGCCAGCAGTGAGCCCCCCACAGATACGCAGTATTTT. Translation: CASSEPPTDTQYF.

The CDR3 here is CASSRELAGGPGETQYF. The CDR3 DNA sequence: TGTGCCAGCAGCCGGGAATTAGCGGGGGGGCCAGGGGAGACCCAGTACTTC. The chain combines TRBV11-2 with TRBJ2-5; 11 nucleotides align to TRBD2. In germline, CDR1 is SGHAT, CDR2 FQNNGV. The J segment lost 5 bases and the V segment lost 5 bases, leaving 13 bases of the junction unmatched. CDR3 size: 17 residues.

The V gene is TRBV5-1, the J gene TRBJ2-5, with TRBD1 identical over 10 bases. The V segment lost 2 bases and the J segment 5 bases; nucleotides outside the gene matches: 6. Looked up from germline, CDR1 is SGHRS and CDR2 is YFSETQ. CDR3 length: 15 residues. CDR3 protein: CASSFRDRGDETQYF. CDR3 nucleotide sequence: TGCGCCAGCAGCTTCCGGGACAGGGGTGATGAGACCCAGTACTTC.

V gene TRBV5-1 combines with J gene TRBJ2-1; no clear D. This CDR3 has 15 amino acids. The germline V gene encodes CDR1 SGHRS and CDR2 YFSETQ. Trimming took 0 bases from V and 4 from J, leaving 11 bases between them. As DNA, the CDR3 is TGCGCCAGCAGCTTGGAGGCGGCTACTTACAATGAGCAGTTCTTC. Translated: CASSLEAATYNEQFF.

The CDR3 loop reads CASSWRLNTEAFF. The CDR3 coding sequence is TGTGCCAGCAGTTGGAGGTTGAACACTGAAGCTTTCTTT. This rearrangement joins TRBV6-6 to TRBJ1-1; no reliable D call. Germline V gene data show CDR1 as MNHNY and CDR2 as SVGAGI (reference sequence). The CDR3 consists of 13 residues. Between the trimmed V and J ends, which lost 4 bases and 0 bases, there was a span of 6 bases.

This chain links TRBV13 with TRBJ2-3, with TRBD2 matching over 8 bases. CDR3 length equals 16 residues. CDR1 is PRHDT and CDR2 is FYEKMQ in the germline V gene (reference sequence). V dropped 5 bases and J dropped 3; count of bases not matched to a gene: 10. CDR3 nucleotide sequence: TGTGCCAGCAGCCCCGAACCCGGGGGGGGGACAGATACGCAGTATTTT. This translates into CASSPEPGGGTDTQYF.

The chain is built from TRBV10-3 and TRBJ2-7; the match to TRBD1 covers 8 bases. The CDR3 contains 13 residues. J lost 3 bases, V lost 3 bases, and 1 base had no gene match. The V gene's germline CDR1 is ENHRY and CDR2 SYGVKD. The CDR3, as DNA: TGTGCCATCAGTGACAGGGGGCTCTACGAGCAGTACTTC. The encoded protein is CAISDRGLYEQYF.

This sequence joins TRBV29-1 and TRBJ2-3; TRBD1 might be the D (6 bases). The germline V gene has CDR1 SQVTM and CDR2 ANQGSEA. The germline V and J ends were trimmed by 5 bases and 2 bases, with 14 bases remaining between them. This CDR3 spans 14 amino acids. Here the CDR3 DNA reads TGCAGCGTTATGACAGGAAGAGTCACAGATACGCAGTATTTT. Its translation: CSVMTGRVTDTQYF.

The chain combines TRBV5-4 with TRBJ1-1, with D hard to call. The CDR3 is 12 residues long. V was pared by 2 bases and J by 8 bases, with 10 bases between. In germline, CDR1 is SGHNT, CDR2 YYREEE (reference sequence). The CDR3 spells CASSFGLAEAFF. The CDR3 nucleotides are TGTGCCAGCAGCTTTGGGTTGGCAGAAGCTTTCTTT.